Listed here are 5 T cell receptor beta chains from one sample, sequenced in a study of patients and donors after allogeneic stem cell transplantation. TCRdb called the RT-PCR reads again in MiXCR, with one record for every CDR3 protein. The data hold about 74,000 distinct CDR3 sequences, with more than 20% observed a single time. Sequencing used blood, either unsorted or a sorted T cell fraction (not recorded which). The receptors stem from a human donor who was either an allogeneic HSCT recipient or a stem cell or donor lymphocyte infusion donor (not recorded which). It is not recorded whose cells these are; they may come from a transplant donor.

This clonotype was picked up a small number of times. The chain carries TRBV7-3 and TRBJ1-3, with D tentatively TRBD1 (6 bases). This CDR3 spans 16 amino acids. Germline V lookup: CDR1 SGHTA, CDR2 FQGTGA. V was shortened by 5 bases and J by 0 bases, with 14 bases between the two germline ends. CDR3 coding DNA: TGTGCCAGCAGCCCCGGGGGCAAGAGCTCTGGAAACACCATATATTTT. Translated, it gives CASSPGGKSSGNTIYF.

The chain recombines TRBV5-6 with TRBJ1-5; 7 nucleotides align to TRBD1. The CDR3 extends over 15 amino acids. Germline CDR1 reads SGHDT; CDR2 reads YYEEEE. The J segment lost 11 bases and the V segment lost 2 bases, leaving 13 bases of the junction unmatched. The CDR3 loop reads CASSFSRGNRKSQHF. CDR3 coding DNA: TGTGCCAGCAGCTTCAGCAGGGGGAATCGTAAATCCCAGCATTTT. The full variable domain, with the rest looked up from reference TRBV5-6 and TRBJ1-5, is DAGVTQSPTHLIKTRGQQVTLRCSPKSGHDTVSWYQQALGQGPQFIFQYYEEEERQRGNFPDRFSGHQFPNYSSELNVNALLLGDSALYLCASSFSRGNRKSQHFGDGTRLSIL.

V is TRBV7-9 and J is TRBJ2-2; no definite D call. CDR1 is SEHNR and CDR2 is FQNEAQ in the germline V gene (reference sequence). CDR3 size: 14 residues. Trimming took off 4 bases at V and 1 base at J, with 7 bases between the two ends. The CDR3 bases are TGTGCCAGCAGCTGGACCGAGAACACCGGGGAGCTGTTTTTT. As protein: CASSWTENTGELFF.

CDR3 sequence reads: CASSKTSDYQETQYF. The CDR3 coding sequence is TGTGCCAGCAGCAAGACTAGCGACTACCAAGAGACCCAGTACTTC. The chain joins TRBV7-7 to TRBJ2-5, with 8 bases aligning to TRBD2. This CDR3 comprises 15 residues. The J segment lost 0 bases and the V segment lost 5 bases, leaving 5 bases of the junction unmatched. The germline V gene has CDR1 SSHAT and CDR2 FNYEAQ (reference sequence).

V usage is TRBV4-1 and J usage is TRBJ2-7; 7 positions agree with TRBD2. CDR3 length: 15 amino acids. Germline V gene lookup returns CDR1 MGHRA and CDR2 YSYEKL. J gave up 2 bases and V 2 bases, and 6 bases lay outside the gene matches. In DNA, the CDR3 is TGCGCCAGCAGCCAACGGGGGGTTTGGACCTACGAGCAGTACTTC. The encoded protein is CASSQRGVWTYEQYF.